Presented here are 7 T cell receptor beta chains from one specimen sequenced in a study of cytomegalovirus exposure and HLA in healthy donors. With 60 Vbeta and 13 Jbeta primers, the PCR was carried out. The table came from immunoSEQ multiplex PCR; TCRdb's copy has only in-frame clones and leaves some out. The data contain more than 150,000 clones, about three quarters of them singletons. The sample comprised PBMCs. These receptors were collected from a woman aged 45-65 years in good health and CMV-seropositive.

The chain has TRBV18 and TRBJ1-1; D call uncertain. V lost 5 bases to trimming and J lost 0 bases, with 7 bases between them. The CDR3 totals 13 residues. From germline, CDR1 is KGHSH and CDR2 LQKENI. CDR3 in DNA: TGTGCCAGCTCATCCACAATGAACACTGAAGCTTTCTTT. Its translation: CASSSTMNTEAFF.

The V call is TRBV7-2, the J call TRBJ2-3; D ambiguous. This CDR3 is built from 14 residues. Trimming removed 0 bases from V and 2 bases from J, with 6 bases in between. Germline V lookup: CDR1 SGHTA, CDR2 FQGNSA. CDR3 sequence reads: CASSLATTTDTQYF. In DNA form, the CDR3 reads TGTGCCAGCAGCTTAGCAACTACCACAGATACGCAGTATTTT.

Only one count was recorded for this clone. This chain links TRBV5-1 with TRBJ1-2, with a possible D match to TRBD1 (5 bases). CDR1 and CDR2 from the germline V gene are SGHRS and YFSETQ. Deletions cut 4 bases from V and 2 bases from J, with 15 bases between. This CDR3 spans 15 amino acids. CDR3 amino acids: CASSPGLQANYGYTF. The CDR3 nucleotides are TGCGCCAGCAGCCCCGGGTTACAGGCGAACTATGGCTACACCTTC.

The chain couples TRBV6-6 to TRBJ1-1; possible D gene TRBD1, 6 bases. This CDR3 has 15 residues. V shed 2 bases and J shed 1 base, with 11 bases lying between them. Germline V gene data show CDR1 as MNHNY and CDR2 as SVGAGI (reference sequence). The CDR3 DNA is TGTGCCAGCAGTTACCCGACCAGGGGGAACACTGAAGCTTTCTTT. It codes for CASSYPTRGNTEAFF.

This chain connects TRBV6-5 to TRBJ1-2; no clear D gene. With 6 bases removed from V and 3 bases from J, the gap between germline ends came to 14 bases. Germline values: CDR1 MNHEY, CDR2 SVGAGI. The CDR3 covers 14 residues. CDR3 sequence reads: CASSPHGVYYGYTF. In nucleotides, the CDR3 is TGTGCCAGCAGCCCCCACGGGGTTTACTATGGCTACACCTTC.

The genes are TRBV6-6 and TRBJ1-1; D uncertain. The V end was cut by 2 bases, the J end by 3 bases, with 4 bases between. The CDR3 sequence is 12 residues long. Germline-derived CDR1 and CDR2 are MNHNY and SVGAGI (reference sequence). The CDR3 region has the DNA TGTGCCAGCAGTTACGGAGACACTGAAGCTTTCTTT. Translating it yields CASSYGDTEAFF.

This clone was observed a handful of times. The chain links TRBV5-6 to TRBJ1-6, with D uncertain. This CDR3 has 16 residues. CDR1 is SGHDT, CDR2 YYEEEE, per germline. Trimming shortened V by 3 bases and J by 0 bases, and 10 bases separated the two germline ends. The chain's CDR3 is CASSSMLSSYNSPLHF. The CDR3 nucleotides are TGTGCCAGCAGCTCTATGCTGAGCTCCTATAATTCACCCCTCCACTTT.